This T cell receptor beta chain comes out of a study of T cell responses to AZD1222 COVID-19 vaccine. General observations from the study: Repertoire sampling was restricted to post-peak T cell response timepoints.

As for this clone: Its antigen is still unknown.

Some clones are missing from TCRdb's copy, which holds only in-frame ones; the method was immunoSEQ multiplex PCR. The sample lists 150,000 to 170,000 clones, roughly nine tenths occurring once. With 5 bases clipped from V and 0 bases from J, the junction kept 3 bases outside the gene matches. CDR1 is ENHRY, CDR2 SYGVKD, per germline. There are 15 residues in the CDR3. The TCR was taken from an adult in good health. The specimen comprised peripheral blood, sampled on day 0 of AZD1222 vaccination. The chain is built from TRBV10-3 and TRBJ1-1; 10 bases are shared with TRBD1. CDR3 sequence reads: CAISWTGGLNTEAFF. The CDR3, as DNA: TGTGCCATCAGTTGGACAGGGGGATTGAACACTGAAGCTTTCTTT.